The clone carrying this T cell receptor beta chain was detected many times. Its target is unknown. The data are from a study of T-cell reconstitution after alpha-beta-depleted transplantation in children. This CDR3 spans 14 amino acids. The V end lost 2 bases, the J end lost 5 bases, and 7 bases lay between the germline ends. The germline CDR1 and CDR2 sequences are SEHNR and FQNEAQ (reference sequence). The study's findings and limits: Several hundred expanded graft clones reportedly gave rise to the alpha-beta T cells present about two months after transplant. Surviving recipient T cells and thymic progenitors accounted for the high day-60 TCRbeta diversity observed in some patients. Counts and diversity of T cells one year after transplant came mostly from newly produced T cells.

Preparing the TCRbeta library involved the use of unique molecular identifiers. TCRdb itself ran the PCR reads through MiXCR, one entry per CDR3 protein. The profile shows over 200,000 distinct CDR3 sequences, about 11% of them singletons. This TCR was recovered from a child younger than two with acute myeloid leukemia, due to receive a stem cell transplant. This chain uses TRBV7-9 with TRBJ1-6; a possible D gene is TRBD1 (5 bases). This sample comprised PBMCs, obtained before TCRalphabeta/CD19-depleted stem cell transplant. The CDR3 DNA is TGTGCCAGCAGCTTAATACAGGATAATTCACCCCTCCACTTT. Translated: CASSLIQDNSPLHF. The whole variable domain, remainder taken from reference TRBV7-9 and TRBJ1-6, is DTGVSQNPRHKITKRGQNVTFRCDPISEHNRLYWYRQTLGQGPEFLTYFQNEAQLEKSRLLSDRFSAERPKGSFSTLEIQRTEQGDSAMYLCASSLIQDNSPLHFGNGTRLTVT.